The present TCR beta chain was sequenced within a study of cytomegalovirus exposure and HLA in healthy donors. The CDR3 runs 16 residues. From germline, CDR1 is SGHTA and CDR2 FQGNSA. V was clipped by 7 bases and J by 8 bases, with 26 bases between them. Generated by immunoSEQ multiplex PCR, the TCRdb table keeps only in-frame clones and is missing some. Of 150,000 or so clones in the sample, approximately 92% are singletons; the top ten hold about 1.2%. The chain employs TRBV7-2 and TRBJ1-2, with D hard to call. Material for sequencing was PBMCs. This clonotype was obtained from a woman in her late teens or twenties in good health and CMV-seronegative. The CDR3 DNA sequence: TGTGCCAGCAACAGCCCGGGAGAAGGGTTATTGAGGGGCTACACCTTC. Translated: CASNSPGEGLLRGYTF.